The sample holds many counts of the clone carrying this T cell receptor beta chain. Its antigen is unknown. This entry is derived from a study of early T cells in non-severe SARS-CoV-2 infection. Study findings and constraints: Using VDJdb, the matching emphasized anti-spike CD8 responses while missing private and CD4 specificities.

Germline lookup yields CDR1 MNHEY and CDR2 SVGAGI. This CDR3 has 15 residues. V was shortened by 0 bases and J by 9 bases, with 15 bases between the two germline ends. In the library, individual cDNA molecules carried attached unique molecular identifiers. One entry per CDR3 protein results from TCRdb running MiXCR on the 5' RACE reads. The sample consists of 25,000 to 30,000 distinct CDR3 sequences, 4.4% of them appearing once. The chain is built from TRBV6-5 and TRBJ2-1, with D tentatively TRBD2 (5 bases). The sample consisted of whole blood. The clonotype originates from an adult who was a healthcare worker with PCR-confirmed SARS-CoV-2 infection or an uninfected control (not recorded which). CDR3 sequence: CASSYSRWTRGEQFF. The CDR3 nucleotides read TGTGCCAGCAGTTACTCTCGATGGACCCGGGGTGAGCAGTTCTTC.